Each of the 31 T cell receptor beta chains below was sequenced from the same sample in a study of blood T cells in healthy people across ages. A J-beta primer mix and a sample-barcoded 5' primer were used in a second PCR of roughly 7 to 12 cycles. TCRdb independently ran MiXCR on the 5' RACE reads; one entry per CDR3 protein. The sample includes about 1.6 million distinct CDR3 sequences, 30% to 40% seen only once; the top ten take around 11%. The sequencing input was blood. These receptor sequences come from a young woman in good health.

A note on this clonotype: Germline and junction disagree at one end, which may indicate a read error. CDR3 protein: CASSYGGDGEQCF. The CDR3 DNA follows: TGCGCCAGCAGTTATGGGGGGGACGGCGAGCAGTGCTTC. The genes are TRBV5-1 and TRBJ2-7; 7 bases agree with TRBD2. The CDR3 length is 13 residues. The germline gives CDR1 SGHRS, CDR2 YFSETQ. Combining the CDR3 with reference TRBV5-1 and TRBJ2-7 gives the whole variable domain KAGVTQTPRYLIKTRGQQVTLSCSPISGHRSVSWYQQTPGQGLQFLFEYFSETQRNKGNFPGRFSGRQFSNSRSEMNVSTLELGDSALYLCASSYGGDGEQCFGPGTRLTVT.

This rearrangement joins TRBV4-1 to TRBJ1-6; tentative D call: TRBD1 (5 bases). There are 16 residues in the CDR3. Germline CDR1 and CDR2: MGHRA and YSYEKL. The ends were cut back, 5 bases at V and 5 bases at J, with 16 bases in the middle. CDR3 in amino acids: CASSSAGKGNNSPLHF. Written as DNA, the CDR3 is TGCGCCAGCAGCTCGGCAGGGAAGGGTAATAATTCACCCCTCCACTTT.

Concerning this clonotype: Germline is not matched at one junction end, which may reflect a read error. The chain couples TRBV29-1 to TRBJ2-5; D possibly uses TRBD1 or TRBD2 (5 bases each). Germline values: CDR1 SQVTM, CDR2 ANQGSEA. This CDR3 comprises 13 residues. The CDR3 loop reads CCVLGRAVGEQYF. As DNA, the CDR3 is TGCTGCGTCCTGGGACGAGCGGTCGGAGAGCAGTACTTC.

This clonotype was detected only a few times. In DNA, the CDR3 is TGTGCCATCAGCCCCGGGACCTTTAGATATGGCTACACCTTC. It specifies CAISPGTFRYGYTF. J is TRBJ1-2 and V is TRBV10-3; the D gene is possibly TRBD1 (5 bases). Trimming stripped 6 bases from V and 5 bases from J, with 16 bases between. Germline V CDR1 and CDR2: ENHRY, SYGVKD. The CDR3 spans 14 residues.

The sample holds a few counts of this clonotype. This chain connects TRBV9 to TRBJ2-7; D gene unclear. In germline, CDR1 is SGDLS, CDR2 YYNGEE. V was clipped by 0 bases and J by 0 bases, with 10 bases between them. The CDR3 totals 15 residues. The CDR3, as DNA: TGTGCCAGCAGCGTAGGAGTAGGTTCCTCCTACGAGCAGTACTTC. Encoded protein: CASSVGVGSSYEQYF. The full variable domain, rest sourced from reference TRBV9 and TRBJ2-7, is DSGVTQTPKHLITATGQRVTLRCSPRSGDLSVYWYQQSLDQGLQFLIQYYNGEERAKGNILERFSAQQFPDLHSELNLSSLELGDSALYFCASSVGVGSSYEQYFGPGTRLTVT.

This clonotype has just a few counts. The chain couples TRBV7-9 to TRBJ2-1; no reliable D call. This CDR3 region has 13 residues. V was clipped by 7 bases and J by 9 bases, with 16 bases between them. Germline CDR1 SEHNR, CDR2 FQNEAQ (reference sequence). The CDR3 bases are TGTGCCAGCACCTTTCCGGTCTCTATTGAGCAGTTCTTC. It yields the protein CASTFPVSIEQFF.

The chain links TRBV6-1 to TRBJ1-1; D perhaps matches TRBD1 (5 bases). V was clipped by 8 bases and J by 3 bases, with 10 bases between them. The V gene's germline CDR1 is MNHNS and CDR2 SASEGT. The CDR3 has 12 residues. Here the CDR3 DNA reads TGTGCCAGCGGCAGGGACCACACTGAAGCTTTCTTT. Its protein is CASGRDHTEAFF.

This chain links TRBV27 with TRBJ2-7; D unclear. V lost 5 bases, J lost 0 bases, and 17 bases lay in between. This CDR3 is 16 amino acids long. In germline, CDR1 is MNHEY, CDR2 SMNVEV (reference sequence). This chain's CDR3 is CASSPSVGRLSYEQYF. The CDR3 nucleotides read TGTGCCAGCAGTCCTTCGGTAGGGCGGCTCTCCTACGAGCAGTACTTC.

This chain uses TRBV7-3 with TRBJ2-6, with 8 bases identical to TRBD2. V lost 0 bases, J lost 0 bases, and 4 bases stayed unmatched. The germline gives CDR1 SGHTA, CDR2 FQGTGA. The CDR3 loop spans 18 amino acids. The CDR3 region is CASSLTSGTSSGANVLTF. In nucleotides, the CDR3 is TGTGCCAGCAGCTTAACTAGCGGGACGTCCTCTGGGGCCAACGTCCTGACTTTC.

The V gene is TRBV20-1, the J gene TRBJ2-1, with no clear D. V was trimmed by 3 bases and J by 9 bases, leaving 15 bases between them. The CDR3 covers 13 residues. Germline V gene sequence: CDR1 DFQATT, CDR2 SNEGSKA (reference sequence). CDR3 sequence reads: CSARPVAVGEQFF. The CDR3 DNA sequence: TGCAGTGCTAGGCCCGTCGCGGTCGGTGAGCAGTTCTTC.

The chain joins TRBV28 to TRBJ2-3; D gene ambiguous. This CDR3 is built from 17 residues. With 6 bases removed from V and 0 bases from J, the gap between germline ends came to 19 bases. From germline, CDR1 is MDHEN and CDR2 SYDVKM. CDR3 coding DNA: TGTGCCAGCAGCACCCCGCTGGCATCCACTAGCACAGATACGCAGTATTTT. Protein: CASSTPLASTSTDTQYF.

This clonotype was observed a few times. The rearrangement links TRBV6-1 to TRBJ2-3, with unresolved D. The germline gives CDR1 MNHNS, CDR2 SASEGT. The CDR3 has 16 amino acids. V lost 1 base to trimming and J lost 0 bases, with 11 bases between them. The CDR3 bases are TGTGCCAGCAGTGAAGTCAAGCGTACAAGCACAGATACGCAGTATTTT. The encoded protein is CASSEVKRTSTDTQYF.

CDR3 sequence (DNA): TGTGCCAGCAGCGGAGGACTAATCGGGAATGAGCAGTTCTTC. Amino acid sequence: CASSGGLIGNEQFF. J is TRBJ2-1 and V is TRBV9; a possible D gene is TRBD2 (6 bases). Germline values: CDR1 SGDLS, CDR2 YYNGEE. This CDR3 region has 14 residues. The V gene lost 3 bases and the J gene lost 7 bases, with 14 bases spanning the gap.

The chain couples TRBV6-1 to TRBJ2-2, with TRBD2 as a possible D gene (5 bases). The CDR3 runs to 16 residues. The V end was cut by 6 bases, the J end by 5 bases, with 19 bases between. Germline V gene data show CDR1 as MNHNS and CDR2 as SASEGT. CDR3 region: CASSVPLRGITGELFF. Here the CDR3 DNA reads TGTGCCAGCAGCGTCCCGCTCCGGGGTATAACCGGGGAGCTGTTTTTT.

This clonotype was found a few times. This chain uses TRBV7-9 with TRBJ1-2, with TRBD1 as a possible D gene (5 bases). V lost 5 bases and J lost 8, with 21 bases in between. Germline V CDR1 and CDR2: SEHNR, FQNEAQ (reference sequence). The CDR3 covers 15 residues. CDR3 protein: CASSDYREQVKGYTF. The CDR3 region has the DNA TGTGCCAGCAGCGACTACCGGGAACAGGTGAAAGGCTACACCTTC.

The chain recombines TRBV7-9 with TRBJ2-4, with D perhaps TRBD1 (6 bases). The J call may be faulty, since TRBJ2-7 better matches the DNA end. Per germline, CDR1 SEHNR and CDR2 FQNEAQ (reference sequence). CDR3 length equals 14 residues. CDR3 in amino acids: CASSITGNPYEQYF. The CDR3 DNA follows: TGTGCCAGCAGCATAACAGGGAACCCCTACGAGCAGTACTTC.

This clonotype was seen at least ten times. The rearrangement uses TRBV29-1 and TRBJ2-3; TRBD2 agrees at 10 bases. Germline assignment: CDR1 SQVTM and CDR2 ANQGSEA. The CDR3 covers 12 residues. V shed 4 bases and J 6 bases; nucleotides not matched to a gene: 1. The CDR3: CSVGAGGDTQYF. The DNA of the CDR3 is TGCAGCGTTGGAGCGGGAGGGGATACGCAGTATTTT.

This clonotype was counted a few times. This CDR3 is CASSWALRVNEKLFF. CDR3 DNA sequence: TGTGCCAGCAGTTGGGCGCTAAGGGTTAATGAAAAACTGTTTTTT. This chain connects TRBV12-3 or TRBV12-4 to TRBJ1-4; D gene ambiguous. Trimming took off 4 bases at V and 4 bases at J, with 13 bases between the two ends. The CDR3 contains 15 residues.

This rearrangement joins TRBV5-4 to TRBJ2-3; D not resolved. V was trimmed by 4 bases and J by 6 bases, leaving 21 bases between them. From germline, CDR1 is SGHNT and CDR2 YYREEE (reference sequence). This CDR3 is 16 amino acids long. CDR3 bases: TGTGCCAGCAGCCGACCCTCTGGCAAGGTTGAGGATACGCAGTATTTT. Translation: CASSRPSGKVEDTQYF. Variable domain in full (rest from reference TRBV5-4 and TRBJ2-3): ETGVTQSPTHLIKTRGQQVTLRCSSQSGHNTVSWYQQALGQGPQFIFQYYREEENGRGNFPPRFSGLQFPNYSSELNVNALELDDSALYLCASSRPSGKVEDTQYFGPGTRLTVL.

The sample holds one count of this clonotype. This chain connects TRBV6-1 to TRBJ2-7, with TRBD2 matching 8 bases. The CDR3 runs 14 residues. Germline CDR1 reads MNHNS; CDR2 reads SASEGT. V was pared by 0 bases and J by 6 bases, with 4 bases of the junction left unmatched. The CDR3 loop reads CASSEAGTSTEQYF. Here the CDR3 DNA reads TGTGCCAGCAGTGAAGCGGGGACTAGTACCGAGCAGTACTTC.

This clonotype was picked up a small number of times. The chain recombines TRBV7-9 with TRBJ1-2; D is undetermined. V lost 5 bases and J lost 0, with 13 bases in between. The CDR3 spans 15 residues. Looked up from germline, CDR1 is SEHNR and CDR2 is FQNEAQ (reference sequence). The CDR3 sequence: CASSAVRYPNYGYTF. CDR3 sequence (DNA): TGTGCCAGCAGCGCCGTGAGGTACCCTAACTATGGCTACACCTTC. Full variable domain (outside the CDR3, taken from reference TRBV7-9 and TRBJ1-2): DTGVSQNPRHKITKRGQNVTFRCDPISEHNRLYWYRQTLGQGPEFLTYFQNEAQLEKSRLLSDRFSAERPKGSFSTLEIQRTEQGDSAMYLCASSAVRYPNYGYTFGSGTRLTVV.

This clonotype turned up a few times. This chain uses TRBV7-9 with TRBJ2-3; TRBD1 agrees at 7 bases. V lost 6 bases and J lost 3; bases outside the gene matches: 9. The CDR3 length is 15 residues. Looked up from germline, CDR1 is SEHNR and CDR2 is FQNEAQ (reference sequence). The DNA of the CDR3 is TGTGCCAGCAGGGCCCGGGACAGAGAAACAGATACGCAGTATTTT. Translation: CASRARDRETDTQYF. Using reference TRBV7-9 and TRBJ2-3 for the parts outside the CDR3, the full variable domain is DTGVSQNPRHKITKRGQNVTFRCDPISEHNRLYWYRQTLGQGPEFLTYFQNEAQLEKSRLLSDRFSAERPKGSFSTLEIQRTEQGDSAMYLCASRARDRETDTQYFGPGTRLTVL.

The chain uses TRBV7-9 and TRBJ2-5, with 10 bases matching TRBD2. The V and J ends lost 6 bases and 4 bases, in that order; junction bases with no gene match: 14. The germline V gene encodes CDR1 SEHNR and CDR2 FQNEAQ (reference sequence). This CDR3 has 17 residues. CDR3 DNA: TGTGCCAGCAGGGGACAAGGGCTAGCGGGAGTGGGAGAGACCCAGTACTTC. This codes for CASRGQGLAGVGETQYF. The entire variable domain, with the rest obtained from reference TRBV7-9 and TRBJ2-5, is as follows: DTGVSQNPRHKITKRGQNVTFRCDPISEHNRLYWYRQTLGQGPEFLTYFQNEAQLEKSRLLSDRFSAERPKGSFSTLEIQRTEQGDSAMYLCASRGQGLAGVGETQYFGPGTRLLVL.

This chain connects TRBV5-1 to TRBJ2-1; TRBD2 matches at 12 bases. Germline trimming cut 0 bases from V and 12 bases from J; bases unmatched to any gene: 16. The length of the CDR3 is 18 residues. The germline V gene has CDR1 SGHRS and CDR2 YFSETQ. CDR3: CASSLEASGRAVLMGQFF. As DNA, the CDR3 is TGCGCCAGCAGCTTGGAGGCTAGCGGGAGGGCCGTCCTTATGGGGCAGTTCTTC.

The genes are TRBV21-1 and TRBJ2-7; no check of the table's D call, TRBD2, against the DNA was made. TRBV21-1 is classified as a pseudogene. The CDR3 totals 15 residues. DNA for the CDR3: TGTGCCAGCAGCAAAACTAGCGGGCAGACCTACGAGCAGTACTTC. Translation: CASSKTSGQTYEQYF.

This clonotype was picked up a small number of times. The chain couples TRBV28 to TRBJ2-7, with D maybe TRBD2 (5 bases). Germline CDR1 and CDR2: MDHEN and SYDVKM. This CDR3 region has 13 residues. V was cut by 2 bases and J by 5 bases, with 10 bases left in between. The CDR3 here is CASSLVGAHEQYF. The CDR3 region has the DNA TGTGCCAGCAGTTTAGTGGGAGCCCACGAGCAGTACTTC. Looking up the rest from reference TRBV28 and TRBJ2-7 gives the full variable domain: DVKVTQSSRYLVKRTGEKVFLECVQDMDHENMFWYRQDPGLGLRLIYFSYDVKMKEKGDIPEGYSVSREKKERFSLILESASTNQTSMYLCASSLVGAHEQYFGPGTRLTVT.

The chain has TRBV4-1 and TRBJ2-7, with D perhaps matching TRBD1 (5 bases). The germline V gene encodes CDR1 MGHRA and CDR2 YSYEKL. V lost 4 bases and J 5 bases, leaving 12 bases between the germline ends. This CDR3 is 13 amino acids long. CDR3 protein: CASSPQAGNEQYF. The CDR3 region has the DNA TGCGCCAGCAGCCCGCAGGCAGGGAACGAGCAGTACTTC.

The chain links TRBV12-3 or TRBV12-4 to TRBJ1-5; maybe TRBD1 (6 bases). V was pared by 7 bases and J by 2 bases, with 15 bases between. The CDR3 consists of 15 residues. CDR3 loop: CASTWGGAGNQPQHF. Here the CDR3 DNA reads TGTGCCAGCACTTGGGGGGGCGCGGGCAATCAGCCCCAGCATTTT.

This rearrangement joins TRBV2 to TRBJ2-5, with 7 bases that match TRBD2. The V gene end was trimmed by 5 bases and the J gene end by 5 bases; junction bases not matched to a gene: 11. This CDR3 region has 15 residues. Germline loops: CDR1 SNHLY, CDR2 FYNNEI. The CDR3 sequence is CASSTGGHPGETQYF. For the CDR3, the DNA is TGTGCCAGCAGTACGGGAGGACATCCCGGGGAGACCCAGTACTTC.

Only a few counts were recorded for this clonotype. The chain links TRBV6-2 or TRBV6-3 to TRBJ2-7, with TRBD2 identical over 10 bases. Germline values: CDR1 MNHEY, CDR2 SVGEGT. V lost 4 bases and J lost 1; bases outside the gene matches: 13. The CDR3 length is 18 residues. The CDR3 DNA reads as TGTGCCAGCAGTTTATCGACTAGCGGGTACTACCCTTCCTACGAGCAGTACTTC. This codes for CASSLSTSGYYPSYEQYF.

The CDR3 region is CASSLGTKSNQPQHF. CDR3 bases: TGTGCCAGCAGTTTAGGAACAAAAAGCAATCAGCCCCAGCATTTT. The chain is built from TRBV28 and TRBJ1-5, with D unclear. Germline CDR1 and CDR2: MDHEN and SYDVKM. The ends were cut back, 2 bases at V and 1 base at J, with 9 bases in the middle. CDR3 length: 15 amino acids.